The 11 T cell receptor beta chains given below trace back to one sample, sequenced in a study of cytomegalovirus exposure and HLA in healthy donors. 60 Vbeta and 13 Jbeta primers were used in PCR. Here immunoSEQ multiplex PCR was the method, and the copy in TCRdb shows in-frame clones only, minus some. The sample contains 130,000 to 150,000 clones, approximately 80% of which appear only once. The sequenced material came from PBMCs. The receptors were gathered from a woman in her sixties in good health and CMV-seropositive.

This clone has just a few counts. The V call is TRBV5-1, the J call TRBJ2-7; TRBD1 agrees at 7 bases. CDR1 and CDR2 (germline): SGHRS, YFSETQ. The trim removed 4 bases at V and 0 bases at J, leaving 4 bases unmatched. The CDR3 has 14 amino acids. The CDR3 sequence: CASSMTGYSYEQYF. For the CDR3, the DNA is TGCGCCAGCAGCATGACAGGGTACTCCTACGAGCAGTACTTC.

This clone was detected only a few times. V and J are TRBV30 and TRBJ1-5; weak D call: TRBD1 (5 bases). The germline V gene has CDR1 GTSNPN and CDR2 SVGIG (reference sequence). The length of the CDR3 is 15 residues. V gave up 0 bases and J gave up 3 bases, with 12 bases separating them. The CDR3 nucleotides read TGTGCCTGGAGTGTACTCGACAGTACCAATCAGCCCCAGCATTTT. Amino acid sequence: CAWSVLDSTNQPQHF.

The rearrangement links TRBV5-4 to TRBJ2-2; 10 bases fit TRBD1. The CDR3 extends over 15 amino acids. From germline, CDR1 is SGHNT and CDR2 YYREEE (reference sequence). Losses at the gene ends were 4 bases for V and 3 bases for J; bases not matched to a gene: 3. The CDR3 spells CASSGQGGYTGELFF. The CDR3 DNA is TGTGCCAGCAGCGGACAGGGGGGGTACACCGGGGAGCTGTTTTTT.

The chain joins TRBV7-3 to TRBJ2-7, with 10 bases identical to TRBD2. V dropped 2 bases and J dropped 6; count of bases not matched to a gene: 10. CDR3 length: 16 residues. The V gene's germline CDR1 is SGHTA and CDR2 FQGTGA. CDR3 in amino acids: CASSLPPSGRAIEQYF. CDR3 coding DNA: TGTGCCAGCAGCTTACCCCCGAGCGGGAGGGCCATCGAGCAGTACTTC.

The J gene is TRBJ1-4, the V gene TRBV16; no definite D call. CDR3 length: 14 residues. Germline CDR1 KGHSY, CDR2 FQNENV. Deletions cut 7 bases from V and 0 bases from J, with 9 bases between. This CDR3 reads CASTEGTTNEKLFF. The CDR3 bases are TGTGCCAGCACCGAGGGCACAACTAATGAAAAACTGTTTTTT. The full variable domain, in which reference TRBV16 and TRBJ1-4 provide the parts outside the CDR3, is GEEVAQTPKHLVRGEGQKAKLYCAPIKGHSYVFWYQQVLKNEFKFLISFQNENVFDETGMPKERFSAKCLPNSPCSLEIQATKLEDSAVYFCASTEGTTNEKLFFGSGTQLSVL.

The chain combines TRBV5-1 with TRBJ2-5; D may be TRBD1 (6 bases). V lost 0 bases and J 2 bases, leaving 11 bases between the germline ends. The germline gives CDR1 SGHRS, CDR2 YFSETQ. CDR3 length: 15 amino acids. CDR3 DNA sequence: TGCGCCAGCAGCTTGGGGACAGCGGTACAAGAGACCCAGTACTTC. This encodes CASSLGTAVQETQYF.

The rearrangement joins TRBV7-9 to TRBJ2-7; D gene unclear. V was pared by 2 bases and J by 4 bases, with 12 bases between. The germline CDR1 and CDR2 sequences are SEHNR and FQNEAQ (reference sequence). The CDR3 runs 14 residues. CDR3 in amino acids: CASSLSHGGYEQYF. Written as DNA, the CDR3 is TGTGCCAGCAGCTTATCCCATGGCGGTTACGAGCAGTACTTC.

The rearrangement uses TRBV29-1 and TRBJ2-7; the D gene is possibly TRBD2 (6 bases). The CDR3 extends over 14 amino acids. Germline V gives CDR1 SQVTM, CDR2 ANQGSEA. Trimming took 4 bases from V and 4 from J, leaving 17 bases between them. The DNA for the CDR3 is TGCAGCGTTGCCTGGGATAGCGGCCCTTACGAGCAGTACTTC. Its protein is CSVAWDSGPYEQYF.

The rearrangement joins TRBV9 to TRBJ2-2, with 10 bases fitting TRBD2. Germline values: CDR1 SGDLS, CDR2 YYNGEE. The CDR3 is 15 residues long. The V segment lost 4 bases and the J segment 9 bases; nucleotides outside the gene matches: 9. This CDR3 reads CASSPRAGGPRELFF. The CDR3 nucleotides read TGTGCCAGCAGCCCGAGAGCGGGAGGGCCCAGGGAGCTGTTTTTT.

The V and J genes are TRBV7-9 and TRBJ2-7, with 9 bases lining up with TRBD1. CDR1 and CDR2 (germline): SEHNR, FQNEAQ (reference sequence). V trimming: 0 bases; J trimming: 6 bases; junction bases outside the gene matches: 6. The CDR3 length is 15 residues. The chain's CDR3 is CASSLAGTGKGEQYF. The DNA for the CDR3 is TGTGCCAGCAGCTTAGCGGGGACAGGGAAAGGCGAGCAGTACTTC.

The rearrangement joins TRBV7-9 to TRBJ2-7; possible D gene TRBD2, 7 bases. Germline V gives CDR1 SEHNR, CDR2 FQNEAQ (reference sequence). V dropped 5 bases and J dropped 2 bases, with 13 bases sitting between them. The CDR3 extends over 14 amino acids. CDR3 protein: CASSPPGGAYEQYF. In DNA form, the CDR3 reads TGTGCCAGCAGCCCCCCGGGGGGCGCCTACGAGCAGTACTTC. The complete variable domain, with remaining parts taken from reference TRBV7-9 and TRBJ2-7, reads DTGVSQNPRHKITKRGQNVTFRCDPISEHNRLYWYRQTLGQGPEFLTYFQNEAQLEKSRLLSDRFSAERPKGSFSTLEIQRTEQGDSAMYLCASSPPGGAYEQYFGPGTRLTVT.